This is a list of T cell receptor beta chains from one sample in a study of a mutant IDH1 vaccine in newly diagnosed glioma. These receptors have no known antigen. Some clones are missing from TCRdb's copy, which holds only in-frame ones; the method was immunoSEQ multiplex PCR. The table lists roughly 30,000 clones, 81% of them singletons. The specimen was PBMCs, collected from a glioma patient whose treatment included an IDH1 peptide vaccine. These receptors all come from a man aged 25 to 40 with glioma. Each CDR3 is given with its conserved first and last residue. A D gene is named only where the DNA matches it firmly. Expanded clones get a size class; other rows say once, few or many, or leave the size out.

v_call,clone_size,j_call,d_call,cdr3_aa,cdr3_nt
TRBV27,-,TRBJ2-1,-,CASKSPKGLYEQFF,TGTGCCAGCAAATCTCCCAAAGGTTTATATGAGCAGTTCTTC
TRBV27,-,TRBJ2-2,TRBD2,CASSSLLAGAGGELFF,TGTGCCAGCAGTTCCCTTTTAGCGGGAGCTGGCGGGGAGCTGTTTTTT
TRBV28,once,TRBJ1-5,TRBD1,CASSLSGTGAIQPQHF,TGTGCCAGCAGTCTCTCGGGGACAGGGGCGATTCAGCCCCAGCATTTT
TRBV2,-,TRBJ2-2,-,CASMGRENTGELFF,TGTGCCAGCATGGGGCGGGAGAACACCGGGGAGCTGTTTTTT
TRBV7-2,-,TRBJ2-7,-,CASSLWSSGSYEQYF,TGTGCCAGCAGCTTATGGAGTAGCGGATCCTACGAGCAGTACTTC
TRBV6-4,-,TRBJ1-2,-,CASSDSSLGGMLNYGYTF,TGTGCCAGCAGTGACTCGAGTCTGGGAGGGATGCTCAACTATGGCTACACCTTC
TRBV30,-,TRBJ1-1,-,CAHTENTEAFF,TGTGCCCATACAGAGAACACTGAAGCTTTCTTT
TRBV5-1,-,TRBJ1-1,TRBD1,CASSSGTGVSTEAFF,TGCGCCAGCAGCTCCGGGACAGGGGTAAGCACTGAAGCTTTCTTT
TRBV19,-,TRBJ1-5,-,CASSIGGSNQPQHF,TGTGCCAGTAGTATAGGGGGTAGCAATCAGCCCCAGCATTTT
TRBV19,-,TRBJ1-1,-,CASSTGRTANTEAFF,TGTGCCAGTAGTACAGGTAGGACAGCGAACACTGAAGCTTTCTTT
TRBV2,-,TRBJ2-1,TRBD1,CASSDYRGSYNEQFF,TGTGCCAGCAGTGATTACAGGGGGTCCTACAATGAGCAGTTCTTC
TRBV2,-,TRBJ1-1,-,CASSAGPNTEAFF,TGTGCCAGCAGTGCGGGACCGAACACTGAAGCTTTCTTT
TRBV29-1,once,TRBJ2-1,TRBD2,CSASRRLAGDEQFF,TGCAGCGCCAGCCGGAGACTAGCGGGGGATGAGCAGTTCTTC
TRBV5-4,-,TRBJ2-7,TRBD2,CASSEGLAGGYEQYF,TGTGCCAGCAGCGAGGGACTAGCGGGAGGGTACGAGCAGTACTTC
TRBV2,-,TRBJ2-1,TRBD2,CASSAVAGAGYNEQFF,TGTGCCAGCAGTGCAGTAGCGGGAGCGGGGTACAATGAGCAGTTCTTC
TRBV7-8,-,TRBJ2-5,-,CASSFWRVQETQYF,TGTGCCAGCAGCTTCTGGCGGGTCCAAGAGACCCAGTACTTC
TRBV19,-,TRBJ2-1,-,CASSISVPSYNEQFF,TGTGCCAGTAGTATATCAGTCCCTTCCTACAATGAGCAGTTCTTC
TRBV5-1,-,TRBJ2-7,-,CASSLGRDGIYEQYF,TGCGCCAGCAGCTTGGGTCGGGACGGGATATACGAGCAGTACTTC
TRBV6-5,-,TRBJ2-4,-,CASSYNREAKNIQYF,TGTGCCAGCAGTTACAATAGGGAGGCCAAAAACATTCAGTACTTC
TRBV25-1,-,TRBJ2-7,-,CASSELQRSYEQYF,TGTGCCAGCAGTGAACTCCAGCGTTCCTACGAGCAGTACTTC
TRBV19,few,TRBJ1-1,-,CASSIGRNTEAFF,TGTGCCAGTAGTATAGGACGAAACACTGAAGCTTTCTTT
TRBV23-1,-,TRBJ1-2,-,CASSQSRRAGYGYTF,TGCGCCAGCAGTCAATCGAGGAGGGCAGGTTATGGCTACACCTTC
TRBV6-1,-,TRBJ1-5,-,CASSGQRLQPQHF,TGTGCCAGCAGTGGACAGCGCCTTCAGCCCCAGCATTTT
TRBV18,-,TRBJ1-1,-,CASSLEANTEAFF,TGTGCCAGCTCACTCGAGGCTAACACTGAAGCTTTCTTT
TRBV5-1,-,TRBJ2-1,TRBD2,CASIAGGSNEQFF,TGCGCCAGCATAGCGGGAGGGAGCAATGAGCAGTTCTTC
TRBV2,-,TRBJ1-1,-,CANSVAGRGWDTEAFF,TGTGCCAACAGTGTCGCAGGGAGAGGATGGGACACTGAAGCTTTCTTT
TRBV7-9,-,TRBJ1-4,-,CASSLDQGSEKLFF,TGTGCCAGCAGCTTAGACCAGGGGAGCGAAAAACTGTTTTTT
TRBV30,once,TRBJ1-5,-,CAWSILPLLGQPFQPQHF,TGTGCCTGGAGTATACTACCACTTCTCGGACAGCCCTTTCAGCCCCAGCATTTT
TRBV27,-,TRBJ2-7,-,CASSLQGSYEQYF,TGTGCCAGCAGTCTCCAGGGCTCCTACGAGCAGTACTTC
TRBV14,once,TRBJ2-1,TRBD2,CASSPYRTSGNNEQFF,TGTGCCAGCAGCCCCTACCGGACTAGCGGGAACAATGAGCAGTTCTTC
TRBV11-1,-,TRBJ1-1,TRBD1,CASTGTGAEAFF,TGTGCCAGCACCGGGACAGGGGCTGAAGCTTTCTTT
TRBV29-1,-,TRBJ1-2,TRBD1,CSVEERGTGLGGYTF,TGCAGCGTTGAAGAGCGGGGGACAGGCCTAGGTGGCTACACCTTC
TRBV11-2,-,TRBJ2-7,TRBD2,CASSLVAGGYEQYF,TGTGCCAGCAGCTTAGTAGCGGGAGGGTACGAGCAGTACTTC
TRBV4-1,few,TRBJ2-1,-,CASSQTSGNEQFF,TGCGCCAGCAGCCAAACGTCAGGGAATGAGCAGTTCTTC
TRBV5-1,once,TRBJ2-4,-,CASSQGSGAKNIQYF,TGCGCCAGCAGCCAGGGGTCTGGGGCCAAAAACATTCAGTACTTC
TRBV2,-,TRBJ2-1,TRBD2,CASSDGTSEFF,TGTGCCAGCAGTGACGGGACTAGCGAGTTCTTC
TRBV5-4,-,TRBJ2-1,TRBD2,CASRPGLENNEQFF,TGTGCCAGCAGACCGGGACTAGAAAACAATGAGCAGTTCTTC
TRBV25-1,-,TRBJ2-7,TRBD2,CASSPRPGLAGGYEQYF,TGTGCCAGCAGTCCTCGACCGGGACTAGCGGGAGGATACGAGCAGTACTTC
TRBV2,-,TRBJ2-1,TRBD2,CATLAGGDNEQFF,TGTGCCACCTTAGCGGGAGGCGACAATGAGCAGTTCTTC
TRBV11-2,-,TRBJ2-7,-,CASKGRSYEQYF,TGTGCCAGCAAGGGGCGCTCCTACGAGCAGTACTTC
TRBV6-5,-,TRBJ2-7,TRBD1,CASSETGTGHYEQYF,TGTGCCAGCAGCGAAACCGGGACAGGGCACTACGAGCAGTACTTC
TRBV18,-,TRBJ1-4,-,CASSPPTVGKLFF,TGTGCCAGCTCGCCCCCGACGGTGGGGAAACTGTTTTTT
TRBV19,few,TRBJ1-2,-,CASSSRGSPGEGYTF,TGTGCCAGTAGTTCCAGAGGTTCCCCCGGGGAAGGCTACACCTTC
TRBV4-1,-,TRBJ1-3,-,CASSHPRGISGNTIYF,TGCGCCAGCAGCCATCCCCGGGGAATCTCTGGAAACACCATATATTTT
TRBV6-5,-,TRBJ2-1,TRBD1,CASSYSAGGSYNEQFF,TGTGCCAGCAGTTACTCGGCAGGGGGATCCTACAATGAGCAGTTCTTC
TRBV10-1,-,TRBJ2-1,TRBD2,CASSAGRERYEQFF,TGCGCCAGCAGTGCGGGGCGGGAGAGGTATGAGCAGTTCTTC
TRBV5-1,-,TRBJ1-1,-,CASSLEGGATEAFF,TGCGCCAGCAGCTTGGAGGGGGGAGCTACTGAAGCTTTCTTT
TRBV7-9,few,TRBJ2-5,TRBD1,CASIPTGGETQYF,TGTGCCAGCATCCCTACAGGGGGAGAGACCCAGTACTTC
TRBV19,-,TRBJ1-1,-,CASSLGPNTEAFF,TGTGCCAGTAGTCTCGGACCGAACACTGAAGCTTTCTTT
TRBV5-4,-,TRBJ2-7,-,CASSRPGLYDGAYEQYF,TGTGCCAGCAGCCGCCCGGGACTGTATGACGGGGCCTACGAGCAGTACTTC
TRBV27,-,TRBJ2-1,TRBD2,CASSGLAGADEQFF,TGTGCCAGCAGCGGACTAGCGGGAGCCGATGAGCAGTTCTTC
TRBV13,-,TRBJ2-7,-,CASSLGALQTYEQYF,TGTGCCAGCAGCTTAGGGGCCCTACAAACCTACGAGCAGTACTTC
TRBV5-4,-,TRBJ2-3,-,CASSFYPGTDTQYF,TGTGCCAGCAGCTTTTATCCAGGCACAGATACGCAGTATTTT
TRBV10-3,-,TRBJ2-1,TRBD2,CAIGLTSGSGNEQFF,TGTGCCATCGGTCTGACTAGCGGGAGCGGGAATGAGCAGTTCTTC